These 11 T cell receptor beta chains came from one sample sequenced in a study of identical twins (dated by TCRdb to the mid-2010s). The method behind the library was 5' RACE. The sequencer was an Illumina HiSeq 2000. TCRdb redid the processing of the public reads, applying fastp at Q25 and MiXCR, and retained in-frame beta chains. Rows merge per CDR3 protein into single entries with the most common DNA and genes. Present in this sample are about 920,000 distinct CDR3 sequences, around 12% of which were seen just once. About 1.5% of the sample is in the top ten clones. These same records also appear under a second study, on yellow fever vaccine responses in identical twins.

Sequenced: PBMCs. The receptor source for this set is a woman between 18 and 29 years old in good health.

The rearrangement joins TRBV20-1 to TRBJ2-1; the D is unclear. Looked up from germline, CDR1 is DFQATT and CDR2 is SNEGSKA (reference sequence). V lost 2 bases to trimming and J lost 6 bases, with 8 bases between them. This CDR3 spans 12 amino acids. In nucleotides, the CDR3 is TGCAGTGCTAGATCCCGACGCAATGAGCAGTTCTTC. It is translated as CSARSRRNEQFF.

The rearrangement links TRBV9 to TRBJ2-5, with D possibly TRBD2 on 6 matching bases. The ends were cut back, 0 bases at V and 4 bases at J, with 10 bases in the middle. This CDR3 region has 14 residues. Germline CDR1 is SGDLS and CDR2 is YYNGEE. This CDR3 is CASSVASSAETQYF. The CDR3 nucleotides read TGTGCCAGCAGCGTAGCGTCTAGCGCAGAGACCCAGTACTTC.

The sample holds a few counts of this clonotype. The CDR3 DNA sequence: TGTGCCACCCAGAGGGCGGCGAGCACTGAAGCTTTCTTT. It specifies CATQRAASTEAFF. The chain has TRBV27 and TRBJ1-1; no clear D gene. V lost 10 bases and J 4 bases, leaving 16 bases between the germline ends. The CDR3 is 13 amino acids. Germline-derived CDR1 and CDR2 are MNHEY and SMNVEV (reference sequence).

The chain has TRBV18 and TRBJ2-2, with 10 bases aligning to TRBD2. Trimming cost V 3 bases and J 4 bases; bases outside gene matches: 2. The CDR3 has 15 residues. Germline CDR1 KGHSH, CDR2 LQKENI. The CDR3 DNA follows: TGTGCCAGCTCACCGCTAGCGGGAGCCACCGGGGAGCTGTTTTTT. Encoded protein: CASSPLAGATGELFF.

The V gene is TRBV2, the J gene TRBJ1-5; perhaps TRBD1 as D (5 bases). The CDR3 runs 13 residues. V lost 1 base and J lost 9, with 10 bases in between. Germline V gene data show CDR1 as SNHLY and CDR2 as FYNNEI. The chain's CDR3 is CASSEGVGAPQHF. CDR3 in DNA: TGTGCCAGCAGTGAAGGTGTCGGGGCGCCCCAGCATTTT.

This sequence joins TRBV14 and TRBJ2-2; D is undetermined. The length of the CDR3 is 15 residues. V was pared by 0 bases and J by 4 bases, with 9 bases between. Germline V gene sequence: CDR1 SGHDN, CDR2 FVKESK. The CDR3 here is CASSQDLVRTGELFF. Written as DNA, the CDR3 is TGTGCCAGCAGCCAAGATCTAGTTCGCACCGGGGAGCTGTTTTTT.

The chain carries TRBV5-6 and TRBJ2-5; D call uncertain. Trimming took off 4 bases at V and 2 bases at J, with 12 bases between the two ends. CDR1 is SGHDT, CDR2 YYEEEE, per germline. The CDR3 loop spans 14 amino acids. CDR3 loop: CASSGRTRQETQYF. The CDR3 DNA reads as TGTGCCAGCAGCGGACGGACCCGTCAAGAGACCCAGTACTTC.

The table lists this clonotype with a few counts. This sequence joins TRBV20-1 and TRBJ2-1, with 12 nucleotides matching TRBD2. Germline V lookup: CDR1 DFQATT, CDR2 SNEGSKA (reference sequence). The trim removed 0 bases at V and 7 bases at J, leaving 4 bases unmatched. The CDR3 has 15 residues. CDR3 in amino acids: CSARDGLAGRNEQFF. CDR3 nucleotides: TGCAGTGCTAGAGATGGACTAGCGGGAAGGAATGAGCAGTTCTTC.

CDR3 nucleotide sequence: TGTGCCAGCAGCCGGACCGCGGCCTACGAGCAGTACGTC. Its protein product is CASSRTAAYEQYV. This chain joins TRBV7-8 and TRBJ2-7, with D unresolved. Trimming took off 5 bases at V and 2 bases at J, with 10 bases between the two ends. Germline V CDR1 and CDR2: SGHVS, FQNEAQ. The CDR3 is 13 amino acids.

This clonotype was seen only a few times. This sequence joins TRBV20-1 and TRBJ2-3; 10 nucleotides line up with TRBD2. V gave up 2 bases and J gave up 0 bases; unmatched junction bases: 8. This CDR3 comprises 17 residues. The germline CDR1 and CDR2 sequences are DFQATT and SNEGSKA (reference sequence). The CDR3 nucleotides are TGCAGTGCTAGATCCCTAGCGGGAGACATTAGCACAGATACGCAGTATTTT. Amino acids: CSARSLAGDISTDTQYF.

The genes are TRBV20-1 and TRBJ2-1, with D maybe TRBD1 (6 bases). The germline gives CDR1 DFQATT, CDR2 SNEGSKA (reference sequence). The CDR3 spans 12 residues. The CDR3: CSVTTGPNEQFF. The DNA of the CDR3 is TGCAGCGTAACCACAGGGCCGAATGAGCAGTTCTTC.